This is a list of T cell receptor beta chains from one sample in a study of T cells in tuberculosis. Method: immunoSEQ multiplex PCR; TCRdb's copy keeps in-frame clones and lacks some. The sample records 60,000 or so clones, around 81% being singletons. Sequenced material: CD1b-GMM tetramer-negative cells sorted from PBMCs. These receptors originate from an adult woman with latent tuberculosis. Both conserved end residues are part of each CDR3.

v_gene,j_gene,CDR3aa
TRBV11-2,TRBJ2-7,CASSLLKGAGEQYF
TRBV4-2,TRBJ2-2,CASSQDWSGPRELFF
TRBV7-9,TRBJ1-1,CASSQGGWGINTEAFF
TRBV2,TRBJ2-2,CASWRTGAGELFF
TRBV14,TRBJ2-1,CASSQGGGGKLRYNEQFF
TRBV10-3,TRBJ2-2,CAMKGQSNTGELFF
TRBV2,TRBJ1-4,CASSEDRPIEKLFF
TRBV7-2,TRBJ2-7,CASSLAGQGEVYEQYF
TRBV4-3,TRBJ2-3,CASSQQWDRTDTQYF
TRBV4-1,TRBJ1-2,CASSDRVLANYGYTF
TRBV2,TRBJ1-2,CASSAGTGPSSSSGYTF
TRBV7-9,TRBJ2-3,CASSLKAGGRGTDTQYF
TRBV28,TRBJ2-7,CASSLPGLAGDEQYF
TRBV5-1,TRBJ1-4,CASSLAGQGNEKLFF
TRBV29-1,TRBJ2-5,CSVGRTSGEQYF
TRBV9,TRBJ2-1,CASSVDSGIYNEQFF
TRBV18,TRBJ2-3,CASSPVSTASTDTQYF
TRBV18,TRBJ2-2,CASSSRVNTGELFF
TRBV28,TRBJ2-1,CASSSLARTYNEQFF
TRBV5-5,TRBJ2-7,CASSLTGTNEQYF
TRBV5-5,TRBJ2-5,CASSSRGTSGGETQYF
TRBV5-1,TRBJ2-5,CASSSGQGSETQYF
TRBV18,TRBJ2-7,CASSPGGFGVYEQYF
TRBV7-3,TRBJ1-6,CASSLGSHNSPLHF
TRBV9,TRBJ2-7,CASSPTGTSGWEQYF
TRBV10-2,TRBJ2-2,CASRDRGGHTGELFF
TRBV30,TRBJ2-1,CAWSSTLAGLHEQFF
TRBV7-2,TRBJ1-5,CASSPSRGVGNQPQHF
TRBV6-4,TRBJ2-3,CASSELARGDTQYF
TRBV19,TRBJ2-5,CASSFSGSKETQYF
TRBV11-1,TRBJ1-1,CASRSQGALARTEAFF